The 12 T cell receptor beta chains below come from one sample, sequenced in a study of radiation and T cells in renal cell carcinoma. Time point indicated: baseline pretreatment blood. Treatment given: 15 Gy SBRT to primary tumor, nephrectomy 4 weeks later. Only in-frame clones appear in the TCRdb table, and some are missing; sequencing was by immunoSEQ multiplex PCR. Counted here are about 140,000 clones, approximately 87% occurring once; the ten biggest clones make up 20% to 25%. The sample was blood, taken from a patient whose treatment included radiotherapy and nephrectomy. These receptors were collected from a woman aged 45-60 years with renal cell carcinoma.

The chain uses TRBV5-4 and TRBJ2-7, with 7 bases identical to TRBD1. Germline V gene sequence: CDR1 SGHNT, CDR2 YYREEE (reference sequence). The CDR3 is made up of 17 amino acids. The V segment lost 4 bases and the J segment 3 bases; nucleotides outside the gene matches: 16. The CDR3 nucleotides read TGTGCCAGCAGCCTTTACTCCGGGACAGAAAGGTTCTACGAGCAGTACTTC. Translation: CASSLYSGTERFYEQYF.

The J gene is TRBJ1-2, the V gene TRBV5-6, with TRBD1 as a possible D gene (6 bases). The germline V gene encodes CDR1 SGHDT and CDR2 YYEEEE. The CDR3 spans 13 residues. Trimming removed 0 bases at V and 4 bases at J, with 7 bases between. The CDR3 DNA reads TGTGCCAGCAGCTTGGAACAGGGCTATGGCTACACCTTC. Protein product: CASSLEQGYGYTF.

V is TRBV6-5 and J is TRBJ1-1, with unresolved D. Germline values: CDR1 MNHEY, CDR2 SVGAGI. V lost 0 bases to trimming and J lost 7 bases, with 3 bases between them. The length of the CDR3 is 11 residues. The CDR3 bases are TGTGCCAGCAGTTACTCGAATGAAGCTTTCTTT. This codes for CASSYSNEAFF.

The J gene is TRBJ2-7, the V gene TRBV4-3; D assignment may be TRBD1 or TRBD2 (5 bases each). CDR1 is LGHNA and CDR2 is YSLEER in the germline V gene. This CDR3 has 12 residues. V lost 3 bases and J lost 6, with 9 bases in between. The CDR3 sequence is CASSQGDGEQYF. Written as DNA, the CDR3 is TGCGCCAGCAGCCAGGGGGATGGCGAGCAGTACTTC.

The rearrangement links TRBV27 to TRBJ2-2; D possibly matches TRBD1 or TRBD2 (5 bases each). The germline gives CDR1 MNHEY, CDR2 SMNVEV (reference sequence). V was trimmed by 7 bases and J by 3 bases, leaving 12 bases between them. This CDR3 contains 14 residues. CDR3 in amino acids: CASKQGVDTGELFF. The CDR3 DNA reads TGTGCCAGCAAGCAGGGAGTCGACACCGGGGAGCTGTTTTTT.

V usage is TRBV29-1 and J usage is TRBJ2-7; 12 bases are shared with TRBD1. The V segment lost 1 base and the J segment 7 bases; nucleotides outside the gene matches: 17. Germline-derived CDR1 and CDR2 are SQVTM and ANQGSEA. This CDR3 spans 18 amino acids. The CDR3 nucleotides are TGCAGCGTTGAAGTCATAGGAGAAAAGGGACAGGGGGCGAGTGAGCAGTACTTC. It encodes CSVEVIGEKGQGASEQYF.

This chain connects TRBV7-9 to TRBJ1-1; a weak D match, TRBD1 (6 bases). The CDR3 length is 19 residues. V was clipped by 5 bases and J by 0 bases, with 25 bases between them. CDR1 is SEHNR, CDR2 FQNEAQ, per germline (reference sequence). This chain's CDR3 is CASSKGEGSGGPMNTEAFF. The CDR3 DNA reads as TGTGCCAGCAGCAAAGGTGAGGGTTCCGGGGGGCCCATGAACACTGAAGCTTTCTTT.

The J gene is TRBJ1-5, the V gene TRBV7-2; D call uncertain. Trimming took 2 bases from V and 4 from J, leaving 12 bases between them. The CDR3 is made up of 15 amino acids. From germline, CDR1 is SGHTA and CDR2 FQGNSA. CDR3 region: CASSLFQSVNQPQHF. In DNA, the CDR3 is TGTGCCAGCAGCTTATTTCAGTCAGTTAATCAGCCCCAGCATTTT.

The CDR3 here is CASSPRENSYEQYF. In DNA, the CDR3 is TGTGCCAGCAGTCCCCGGGAGAACTCCTACGAGCAGTACTTC. This sequence joins TRBV27 and TRBJ2-7; tentatively, D is TRBD2 (6 bases). Trimming removed 5 bases at V and 0 bases at J, with 11 bases between. This CDR3 has 14 amino acids. Germline V CDR1 and CDR2: MNHEY, SMNVEV (reference sequence).

The V and J genes are TRBV27 and TRBJ1-6; D gene unclear. This CDR3 is built from 14 residues. CDR1 MNHEY and CDR2 SMNVEV come from the germline V gene (reference sequence). V shed 5 bases and J shed 0 bases, with 5 bases lying between them. CDR3 in amino acids: CASSLSSYNSPLHF. DNA of the CDR3: TGTGCCAGCAGTCTAAGCTCCTATAATTCACCCCTCCACTTT.

The chain has TRBV6-1 and TRBJ1-1; D is unresolved. Trimming pared 7 bases from V and 1 base from J, leaving 10 bases between. This CDR3 region has 13 residues. Germline V gene sequence: CDR1 MNHNS, CDR2 SASEGT. CDR3 nucleotide sequence: TGTGCCAGCATCCCGGTCAGGAACACTGAAGCTTTCTTT. Translating it yields CASIPVRNTEAFF.

This clone was detected only once. The rearrangement links TRBV9 to TRBJ1-2; maybe TRBD1 (6 bases). With 3 bases removed from V and 8 bases from J, the gap between germline ends came to 8 bases. The CDR3 covers 11 residues. Germline V gene sequence: CDR1 SGDLS, CDR2 YYNGEE. The CDR3 coding sequence is TGTGCCAGCAGCGAGGGGGAAGGCTACACCTTC. Protein product: CASSEGEGYTF.